This TCR beta chain was captured in a study of CD8+ T cells in alopecia areata. RNA extraction and reverse transcription yielded cDNA as sequencing template. Assay: immunoSEQ multiplex PCR; the TCRdb copy retains only in-frame clones and omits some. The repertoire holds about 180,000 clones, with 40% to 65% as singletons. From germline, CDR1 is SQVTM and CDR2 ANQGSEA. The CDR3 runs to 12 residues. Treatment noted: oral pan-JAK inhibitor, 5-10 mg twice daily. The clonotype originates from a human donor with alopecia areata. The sample consisted of CD8+ T cells sorted from blood, taken around week 54, from a patient treated with tofacitinib. The rearrangement uses TRBV29-1 and TRBJ2-7; 11 positions agree with TRBD1. The CDR3: CRKDRGLYEQYF. DNA for the CDR3: TGCCGAAAGGACAGGGGGCTCTACGAGCAGTACTTC.